Included here is one T cell receptor beta chain sequence, with context. Its specificity is unknown. This sample is part of a study of T cell responses to AZD1222 COVID-19 vaccine. Study-level results: Close to half of all spike-specific TCRs reportedly target regions of the variants that are unmutated. Repertoire sampling happened only post peak T cell response.

Produced via immunoSEQ multiplex PCR; TCRdb's table is partial and in-frame only. The sample lists 80,000 to 100,000 clones; about 92% were seen once. Germline V gives CDR1 MGHRA, CDR2 YSYEKL. The CDR3 covers 14 residues. The ends were cut back, 4 bases at V and 10 bases at J, with 14 bases in the middle. The material was peripheral blood, obtained on day 0 of AZD1222 vaccination. This TCR derives from an adult in good health. The chain couples TRBV4-1 to TRBJ1-6, with D unresolved. The CDR3 nucleotides are TGCGCCAGCAGCCTAATACTACAGTTATCACCCCTCCACTTT. Translated, it gives CASSLILQLSPLHF.